This T cell receptor (beta chain) was identified during a study of shared T cell receptors in the human thymus. Generated by immunoSEQ multiplex PCR, the TCRdb table keeps only in-frame clones and is missing some. The sample has some 660,000 clones, 70% to 90% seen once. The CDR3 runs 17 residues. The J segment lost 1 base and the V segment lost 7 bases, leaving 15 bases of the junction unmatched. Germline V lookup: CDR1 SQVTM, CDR2 ANQGSEA. These same data were also listed under a study on human thymus T cells. That report notes: Those donating were healthy Finnish infants in corrective surgery for congenital heart defects. During corrective heart surgery, resections were taken, and the thymus tissue came from them.

The material sequenced was thymocytes. The sequence derives from a boy in the first two years of life with a congenital heart defect. The J gene is TRBJ2-5, the V gene TRBV29-1, with 10 bases fitting TRBD2. CDR3 sequence (DNA): TGCAGCGGTGGGCCCCCACTAGCGGGGAGTCCCCAAGAGACCCAGTACTTC. Translated: CSGGPPLAGSPQETQYF.